A selection of T cell receptor beta chains follows, all from one sample in a study of T cells in Graves' hyperthyroidism and ophthalmopathy. TCRdb re-called the multiplex PCR reads through MiXCR, storing one row per CDR3 protein. The data contain under 250,000 distinct CDR3 sequences, approximately 17% of them singletons. What was sequenced was blood. The receptors were sampled from a middle-aged man with Graves' hyperthyroidism. Both conserved end residues are part of each CDR3. The D gene is left open where the match is weak. For some rows the clone size is stated as once, few or many, or as a class when expanded; others skip it.

CDR3 DNA	CDR3 protein	D gene	CDR3 length	V gene	J gene	clone size
TGTGCCTGGATCGCCTCATTCGGGTTAAGCTCCTACAATGAGCAGTTCTTC	CAWIASFGLSSYNEQFF	NA	17	TRBV30	TRBJ2-1	NA
TGTGCCAGCAGACCCCGGGACGCCCTCTATGGCTACACCTTC	CASRPRDALYGYTF	NA	14	TRBV12-3/TRBV12-4	TRBJ1-2	few
TGTGCCAGCAGTTTATATGGGGACAGGGAAAATGGCTACACCTTC	CASSLYGDRENGYTF	TRBD1	15	TRBV12-3/TRBV12-4	TRBJ1-2	NA
TGTGCCAGCAGCCCAGTCGTGGCCAAAAACATTCAGTACTTC	CASSPVVAKNIQYF	NA	14	TRBV9	TRBJ2-4	once
TGTGCCAGCAGCTTAGGGCTAGTGGAGCAGTACTTC	CASSLGLVEQYF	NA	12	TRBV7-9	TRBJ2-7	NA
TGTGCCAGCAGACGGACAGCCTACCGCTATGGCTACACCTTC	CASRRTAYRYGYTF	NA	14	TRBV6-2/TRBV6-3	TRBJ1-2	NA
TGTGCCAGCAGTCCATACTCAGGGGGCTATGGCTACACCTTC	CASSPYSGGYGYTF	TRBD1	14	TRBV6-4	TRBJ1-2	NA
TGTGCCAGCAGTTATGTTTGGGGGGAATCGCTCGAGCAGTACTTC	CASSYVWGESLEQYF	NA	15	TRBV12-3/TRBV12-4	TRBJ2-7	once
TGTGCCAGCAGCCAAAGCGGAGATACGCAGTATTTT	CASSQSGDTQYF	NA	12	TRBV3-1	TRBJ2-3	many
TGCGCCAGCAGCTTGGAAAGCGGGGCCCCCTACAATGAGCAGTTCTTC	CASSLESGAPYNEQFF	TRBD2	16	TRBV5-1	TRBJ2-1	many
TGTGCCAGCAGCTCCATCAGTACAGGCGAGCAGTACTTC	CASSSISTGEQYF	NA	13	TRBV5-4	TRBJ2-7	NA
TGTGCCACCCATACAGGGGGCACTGAAGCTTTCTTT	CATHTGGTEAFF	TRBD1	12	TRBV6-1	TRBJ1-1	once
TGCGCCAGCAGCCTCTACAGTTACAATGAGCAGTTCTTC	CASSLYSYNEQFF	NA	13	TRBV5-1	TRBJ2-1	many
TGTGCCAGCAGCCAAGCCGGACCAGGCTCTGGAAACACCATATATTTT	CASSQAGPGSGNTIYF	NA	16	TRBV3-1	TRBJ1-3	many
TGTGCCAGCAGCTTAGCCAGCTTCCAAGAGACCCAGTACTTC	CASSLASFQETQYF	NA	14	TRBV11-2	TRBJ2-5	many
TGTGCCACCAGTGATCCCGGGACGGACAATGAGCAGTTCTTC	CATSDPGTDNEQFF	NA	14	TRBV24-1	TRBJ2-1	once
TGTGCCAGCAGTACAGGGGATAGGGCGCAGTATTTT	CASSTGDRAQYF	TRBD1	12	TRBV25-1	TRBJ2-3	NA
TGTGCCAGCCGGACACCGAACACCGGGGAGCTGTTTTTT	CASRTPNTGELFF	NA	13	TRBV6-1	TRBJ2-2	NA
TGTGCCAGCAGCCCGGGACTAGCGGGTAACCAAGAGACCCAGTACTTC	CASSPGLAGNQETQYF	TRBD2	16	TRBV6-1	TRBJ2-5	once
TGTGCCAGTAGTGCGTTAGGGCGAAGCAATCAGCCCCAGCATTTT	CASSALGRSNQPQHF	NA	15	TRBV19	TRBJ1-5	NA
TGTGCCAGCAGCTTAGCCCCGGCTAGCGGGAGAGACTCCTACGAGCAGTACTTC	CASSLAPASGRDSYEQYF	TRBD2	18	TRBV7-9	TRBJ2-7	NA
TGTGCCTGGAGTTTGCAAAACATTCAGTACTTC	CAWSLQNIQYF	NA	11	TRBV30	TRBJ2-4	few
TGTGCCATCAGGGGGGACAGGGCTGGAGAGACCCAGTACTTC	CAIRGDRAGETQYF	TRBD1	14	TRBV10-3	TRBJ2-5	NA
TGTGCCAGCAGCCAAAGTCGCGAGCAGTACTTC	CASSQSREQYF	NA	11	TRBV3-1	TRBJ2-7	many
TGCAGTGCTACACTAGCGGGGATTAGCACAGATACGCAGTATTTT	CSATLAGISTDTQYF	TRBD2	15	TRBV20-1	TRBJ2-3	many
TGTGCCAGCAGTACCCGACAGGGGTTAGAGTCTGGAAACACCATATATTTT	CASSTRQGLESGNTIYF	TRBD1	17	TRBV6-1	TRBJ1-3	many
TGTGCCAGCAGCTTAGTGAGGGTAGCGGGAGACCAAGAGACCCAGTACTTC	CASSLVRVAGDQETQYF	TRBD2	17	TRBV7-2	TRBJ2-5	NA
TGTGCCAGCAGCTTTACAGGGGTTGTTGAAAAACTGTTTTTT	CASSFTGVVEKLFF	TRBD1	14	TRBV5-8	TRBJ1-4	NA
TGTGTCAGCAGTCAGGCGAATTTGGAGCAGTTCTTC	CVSSQANLEQFF	NA	12	TRBV27	TRBJ2-1	NA
TGTGCCAGCAGCCGCGGACAGGGCTACGAGACCCAGTACTTC	CASSRGQGYETQYF	TRBD1	14	TRBV27	TRBJ2-5	few
TGTGCCAGCAGCCCCCGGGACTGGAACACCGGGGAGCTGTTTTTT	CASSPRDWNTGELFF	NA	15	TRBV27	TRBJ2-2	NA
TGTGCCAGCAGTTTTACAGCGGGAGGGGGAGATGAGCAGTTCTTC	CASSFTAGGGDEQFF	TRBD2	15	TRBV12-3/TRBV12-4	TRBJ2-1	many
TGTGCCAGCTCACCTACAGGGGACCCGAACACTGAAGCTTTCTTT	CASSPTGDPNTEAFF	TRBD1	15	TRBV18	TRBJ1-1	many
TGTGCCAGCAGCTTAGTGTCTCGGGGCCCAGATGGGGGCCAAGAGACCCAGTACTTC	CASSLVSRGPDGGQETQYF	NA	19	TRBV7-6	TRBJ2-5	NA
TGTGCCAGTAGTATTTATGAGAGGGAAGCTTTCTTT	CASSIYEREAFF	NA	12	TRBV19	TRBJ1-1	NA
TGTGCCAGTAGGTACGAAGACGGACGCAATCAGCCCCAGCATTTT	CASRYEDGRNQPQHF	NA	15	TRBV19	TRBJ1-5	NA
TGTGCCAGCAGCTTGCCAAGGGTGCAGTCGAGGAAGGATGAAGCTTTCTTT	CASSLPRVQSRKDEAFF	NA	17	TRBV7-9	TRBJ1-1	many
TGCAGTGCTAGTAAGCAGGGGGCGACCGGGGAGCTGTTTTTT	CSASKQGATGELFF	TRBD1	14	TRBV20-1	TRBJ2-2	NA
TGTGCCAGCAGCTTAGGACGTCTGGGGAACACTGAAGCTTTCTTT	CASSLGRLGNTEAFF	NA	15	TRBV11-1	TRBJ1-1	many
TGTGCCAGCAGTCCGAACAGGGATTCCTACGAGCAGTACTTC	CASSPNRDSYEQYF	NA	14	TRBV27	TRBJ2-7	many
TGTGCCATCGGTGGGGGTAACTATGGCTACACCTTC	CAIGGGNYGYTF	NA	12	TRBV10-3	TRBJ1-2	many
TGTGCCAGCAGCGCAGGACAGTACACTGAAGCTTTCTTT	CASSAGQYTEAFF	NA	13	TRBV6-1	TRBJ1-1	many
TGTGCCAGCAGACACCTAGCGGGATTCTACGAGCAGTACTTC	CASRHLAGFYEQYF	TRBD2	14	TRBV28	TRBJ2-7	many
TGTGCCAGCAGTGCGGGAGAGGGCACCGGGGAGCTGTTTTTT	CASSAGEGTGELFF	NA	14	TRBV2	TRBJ2-2	many
TGTGCCAGCAGCCGGGACAGGGGGCAGGAGGAGACCCAGTACTTC	CASSRDRGQEETQYF	TRBD1	15	TRBV11-2	TRBJ2-5	many
TGCGCCAGCAGCCGTGTCCGTGGTGGAGCGGGAGAAGAGACCCAGTACTTC	CASSRVRGGAGEETQYF	TRBD2	17	TRBV4-3	TRBJ2-5	few
TGCAGTTCCAGACTAGCGGGGTACAATGAGCAGTTCTTC	CSSRLAGYNEQFF	TRBD2	13	TRBV20-1	TRBJ2-1	few
TGTGCCTGGACAGCAGGACAATCTGGGGCCAACGTCCTGACTTTC	CAWTAGQSGANVLTF	NA	15	TRBV30	TRBJ2-6	few
TGTGCCTGGAACAAGGAGGCGGGAGGTTACGAGCAGTACTTC	CAWNKEAGGYEQYF	TRBD2	14	TRBV30	TRBJ2-7	many
TGTGCCGGCAGCACAACAGCGGAGGGGTTGTCCGGCTCACCCCTCCACTTT	CAGSTTAEGLSGSPLHF	NA	17	TRBV7-2	TRBJ1-6	few
TGTGCCAGCAGCCAACTAGCGGGTGGAGAGAATGAGCAGTTCTTC	CASSQLAGGENEQFF	TRBD2	15	TRBV4-2	TRBJ2-1	many
TGTGCCAGCAGTATGGGACAACTTTTTTACGAGCAGTACTTC	CASSMGQLFYEQYF	NA	14	TRBV28	TRBJ2-7	many